This TCR beta chain derives from a study of T cells in localized non-small cell lung cancer. Study conclusions and caveats: A median of about 54 of the top 100 tumor clones appeared in adjacent lung, which was paired and uninvolved.

This clone was counted between two and nine times. Its specificity is unknown. Measured with immunoSEQ multiplex PCR; TCRdb has only the in-frame clones, and not every one. The sample includes 900 to 1,000 clones, about 19% seen only once; the top ten take over 25%. Germline V gene data show CDR1 as ENHRY and CDR2 as SYGVKD. The V end was cut by 2 bases, the J end by 3 bases, with 7 bases between. This CDR3 spans 14 amino acids. V is TRBV10-3 and J is TRBJ2-2, with D perhaps TRBD2 (6 bases). The sequence was obtained from a woman aged 40-69 years with stage II lung adenocarcinoma. The sample consisted of normal lung tissue next to the tumor, taken before any cancer treatment. This CDR3 is CAISEERDTGELFF. The CDR3 nucleotides read TGTGCCATCAGTGAGGAGCGGGACACCGGGGAGCTGTTTTTT.